The present TCR beta chain was sequenced within a study of blood T cell repertoires in COVID-19. Profiled with immunoSEQ multiplex PCR; TCRdb holds only in-frame clones, not every one. The profile shows roughly 500,000 clones, around nine tenths of them singletons. Trimming removed 6 bases from V and 3 bases from J; junction bases left unmatched: 6. CDR1 and CDR2 (germline): MDHEN, SYDVKM. This CDR3 region has 14 residues. The source is a woman aged 40 to 50 who had recovered from COVID-19. Source material: PBMCs or T cells enriched from blood (not recorded which). V gene TRBV28 combines with J gene TRBJ2-5; TRBD1 agrees at 8 bases. The CDR3 here is CASRMRTGKETQYF. The CDR3, as DNA: TGTGCCAGCAGGATGCGGACAGGGAAAGAGACCCAGTACTTC.